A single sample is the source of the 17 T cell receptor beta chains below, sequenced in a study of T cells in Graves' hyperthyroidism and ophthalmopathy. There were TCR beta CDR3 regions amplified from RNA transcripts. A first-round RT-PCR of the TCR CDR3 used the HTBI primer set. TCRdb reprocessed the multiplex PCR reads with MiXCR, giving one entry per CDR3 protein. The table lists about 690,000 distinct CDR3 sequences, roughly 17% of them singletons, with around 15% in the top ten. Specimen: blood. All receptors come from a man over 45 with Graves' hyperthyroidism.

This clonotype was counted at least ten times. CDR3 bases: TGTGCCAGCAGCGTAGCTGGACACTATGGCTACACCTTC. This encodes CASSVAGHYGYTF. This chain connects TRBV9 to TRBJ1-2; D remains unclear. In germline, CDR1 is SGDLS, CDR2 YYNGEE. This CDR3 comprises 13 residues. Trimming left V 0 bases short and J 3 bases short, with 6 bases between.

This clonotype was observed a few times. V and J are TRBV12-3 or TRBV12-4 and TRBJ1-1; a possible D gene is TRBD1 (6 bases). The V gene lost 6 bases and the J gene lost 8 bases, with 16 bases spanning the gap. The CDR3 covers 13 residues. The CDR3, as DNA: TGTGCCAGCAGAAACCCCAGGGGCCGGGAAGCTTTCTTT. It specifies CASRNPRGREAFF.

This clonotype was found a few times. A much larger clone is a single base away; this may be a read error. In DNA form, the CDR3 reads TGTGCCAGCTCACCACGATTTCTTTCCCGCCCAGGACACGAAGCTTTCTTT. Its protein product is CASSPRFLSRPGHEAFF. The gene calls are TRBV18 and TRBJ1-1; D is perhaps TRBD1 (5 bases). Germline-derived CDR1 and CDR2 are KGHSH and LQKENI. This CDR3 is built from 17 residues. The V end lost 1 base, the J end lost 8 bases, and 23 bases lay between the germline ends.

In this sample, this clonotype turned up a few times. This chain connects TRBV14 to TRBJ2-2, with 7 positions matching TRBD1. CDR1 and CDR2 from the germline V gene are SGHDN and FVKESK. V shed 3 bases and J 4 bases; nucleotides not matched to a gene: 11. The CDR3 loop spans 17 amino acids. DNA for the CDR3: TGTGCCAGCAGCCATTTAGGCGACAGGGTTACCACCGGGGAGCTGTTTTTT. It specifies CASSHLGDRVTTGELFF.

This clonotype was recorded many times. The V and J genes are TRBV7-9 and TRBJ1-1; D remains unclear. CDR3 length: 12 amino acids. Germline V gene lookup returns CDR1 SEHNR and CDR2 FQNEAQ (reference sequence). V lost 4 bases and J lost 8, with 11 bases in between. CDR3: CASSSSSYEAFF. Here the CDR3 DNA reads TGTGCCAGCAGCTCGAGCTCTTACGAAGCTTTCTTT. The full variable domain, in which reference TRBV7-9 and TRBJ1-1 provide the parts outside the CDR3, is DTGVSQNPRHKITKRGQNVTFRCDPISEHNRLYWYRQTLGQGPEFLTYFQNEAQLEKSRLLSDRFSAERPKGSFSTLEIQRTEQGDSAMYLCASSSSSYEAFFGQGTRLTVV.

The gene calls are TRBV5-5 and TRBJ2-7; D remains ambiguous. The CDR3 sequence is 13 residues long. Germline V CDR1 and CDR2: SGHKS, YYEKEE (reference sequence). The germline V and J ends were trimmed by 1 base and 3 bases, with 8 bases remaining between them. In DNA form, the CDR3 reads TGTGCCAGCAGCTTGAACCTTAACTACGAGCAGTACTTC. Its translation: CASSLNLNYEQYF.

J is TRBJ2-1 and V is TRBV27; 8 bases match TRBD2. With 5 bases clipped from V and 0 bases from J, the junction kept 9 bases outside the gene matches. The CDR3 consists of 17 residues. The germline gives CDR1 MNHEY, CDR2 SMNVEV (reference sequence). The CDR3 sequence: CASSTGRAPNSYNEQFF. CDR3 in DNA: TGTGCCAGCAGTACCGGGAGGGCACCTAACTCCTACAATGAGCAGTTCTTC.

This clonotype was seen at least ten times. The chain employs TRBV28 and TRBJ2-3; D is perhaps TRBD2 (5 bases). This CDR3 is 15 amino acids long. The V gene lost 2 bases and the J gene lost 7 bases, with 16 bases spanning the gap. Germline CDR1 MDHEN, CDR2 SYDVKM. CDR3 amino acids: CASSLQLAGLNTQYF. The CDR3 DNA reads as TGTGCCAGCAGTTTACAGCTAGCTGGGTTGAATACGCAGTATTTT.

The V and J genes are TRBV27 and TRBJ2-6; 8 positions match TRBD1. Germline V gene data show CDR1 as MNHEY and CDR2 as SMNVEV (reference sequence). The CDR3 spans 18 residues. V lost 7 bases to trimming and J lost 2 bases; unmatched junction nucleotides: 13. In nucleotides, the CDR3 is TGTGCCAGCACCTCCAGGGGGCTATTTGTTGCTGGGGCCAACGTCCTGACTTTC. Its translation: CASTSRGLFVAGANVLTF.

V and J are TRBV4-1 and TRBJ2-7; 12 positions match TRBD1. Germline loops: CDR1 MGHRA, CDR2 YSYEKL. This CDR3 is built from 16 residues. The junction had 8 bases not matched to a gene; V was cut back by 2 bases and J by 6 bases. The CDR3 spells CASSQSPGQGASEQYF. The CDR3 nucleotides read TGCGCCAGCAGCCAAAGTCCGGGACAGGGGGCTTCCGAGCAGTACTTC.

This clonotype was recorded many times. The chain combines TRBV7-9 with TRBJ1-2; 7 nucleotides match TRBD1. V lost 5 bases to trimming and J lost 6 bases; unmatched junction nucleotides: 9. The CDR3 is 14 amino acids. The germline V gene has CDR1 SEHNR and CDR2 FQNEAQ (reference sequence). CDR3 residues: CASSPDRVADGYTF. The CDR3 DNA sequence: TGTGCCAGCAGCCCCGACAGGGTGGCTGATGGCTACACCTTC.

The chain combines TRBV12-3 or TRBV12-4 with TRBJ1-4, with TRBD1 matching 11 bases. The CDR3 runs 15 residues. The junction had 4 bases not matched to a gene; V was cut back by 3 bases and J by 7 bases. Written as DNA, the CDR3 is TGTGCCAGCAGTTTTTCTGGGACAGGGGGTGAAAAACTGTTTTTT. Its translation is CASSFSGTGGEKLFF.

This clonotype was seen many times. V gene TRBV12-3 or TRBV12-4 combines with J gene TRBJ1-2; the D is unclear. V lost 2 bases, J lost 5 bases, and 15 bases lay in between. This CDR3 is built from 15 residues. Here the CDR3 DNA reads TGTGCCAGCAGTTTATTGGCGCCATGGAGTTATGGCTACACCTTC. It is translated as CASSLLAPWSYGYTF.

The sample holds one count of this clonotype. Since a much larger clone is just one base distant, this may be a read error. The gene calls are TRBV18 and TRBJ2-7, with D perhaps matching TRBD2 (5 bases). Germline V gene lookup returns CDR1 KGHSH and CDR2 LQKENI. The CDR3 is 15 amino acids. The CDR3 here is CASPPIGGEKLEQYF. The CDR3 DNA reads TGTGCCAGCCCACCTATCGGAGGAGAGAAACTCGAGCAGTACTTC. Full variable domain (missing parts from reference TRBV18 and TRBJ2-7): NAGVMQNPRHLVRRRGQEARLRCSPMKGHSHVYWYRQLPEEGLKFMVYLQKENIIDESGMPKERFSAEFPKEGPSILRIQQVVRGDSAAYFCASPPIGGEKLEQYFGPGTRLTVT.

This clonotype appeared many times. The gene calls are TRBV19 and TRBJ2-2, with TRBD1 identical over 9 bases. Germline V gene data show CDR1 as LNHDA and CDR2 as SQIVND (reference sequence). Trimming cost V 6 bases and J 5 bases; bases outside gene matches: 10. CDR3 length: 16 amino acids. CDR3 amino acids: CASSMGQGPLTGELFF. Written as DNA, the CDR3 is TGTGCCAGTAGCATGGGACAGGGCCCCCTTACCGGGGAGCTGTTTTTT.

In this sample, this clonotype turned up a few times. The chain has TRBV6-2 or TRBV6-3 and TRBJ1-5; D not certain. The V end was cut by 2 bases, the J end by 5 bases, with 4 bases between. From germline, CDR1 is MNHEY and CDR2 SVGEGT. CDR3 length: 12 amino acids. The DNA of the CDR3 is TGTGCCAGCAGTTACATCGATCAGCCCCAGCATTTT. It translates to CASSYIDQPQHF.

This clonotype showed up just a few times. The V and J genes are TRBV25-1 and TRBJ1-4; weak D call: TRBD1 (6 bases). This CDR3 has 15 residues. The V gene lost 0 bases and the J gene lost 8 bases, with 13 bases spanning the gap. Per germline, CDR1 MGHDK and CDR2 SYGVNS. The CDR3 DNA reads TGTGCCAGCAGTGAATATCGGGGGGCCGGAGAAAAACTGTTTTTT. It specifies CASSEYRGAGEKLFF. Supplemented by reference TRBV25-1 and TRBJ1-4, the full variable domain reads EADIYQTPRYLVIGTGKKITLECSQTMGHDKMYWYQQDPGMELHLIHYSYGVNSTEKGDLSSESTVSRIRTEHFPLTLESARPSHTSQYLCASSEYRGAGEKLFFGSGTQLSVL.